This is a list of T cell receptor beta chains from one sample in a study of blood T cells in healthy people across ages. MiXCR, run by TCRdb on the 5' RACE reads, gives a single entry per CDR3 protein. The sample shows under 800,000 distinct CDR3 sequences, 20% to 25% of them seen only once. Sequencing was carried out using blood. The receptors shown here come from a man aged 70-80 years in good health. Both conserved end residues are part of each CDR3. D genes are given only for firm matches. Size tells how often a clone was seen (once, few, many) or the class of an expanded clone, and some rows leave it out.

J: TRBJ1-5; D: -; V: TRBV7-9; size: few; DNA: TGTGCCAGCAGCTTAGACGAGAGAGGTCAGCCCCAGCATTTT; CDR3: CASSLDERGQPQHF
J: TRBJ2-3; D: -; V: TRBV18; size: few; DNA: TGTGCCAGCTCACCACCGGTTCCGGCAGGGGTGAGGGATACGCAGTATTTT; CDR3: CASSPPVPAGVRDTQYF
J: TRBJ2-5; D: TRBD1; V: TRBV6-5; size: -; DNA: TGTGCCAGCACCTCGGACAGGTCCTACGAGCGGTACTTC; CDR3: CASTSDRSYERYF
J: TRBJ2-1; D: TRBD2; V: TRBV5-1; size: few; DNA: TGCGCCAGCAGCTCAACTGGCGGGGGGATCGGGCAGTTCTTC; CDR3: CASSSTGGGIGQFF
J: TRBJ2-5; D: -; V: TRBV5-1; size: few; DNA: TGCGCCAGCAGCCTTGTGACGGGCCCTGAGACCCAGTACTTC; CDR3: CASSLVTGPETQYF
J: TRBJ2-5; D: TRBD1; V: TRBV28; size: -; DNA: TGTGCCAGCAGTAATGGGGGACAGCGCAAACTTACCCAGTACTTC; CDR3: CASSNGGQRKLTQYF
J: TRBJ1-4; D: -; V: TRBV7-2; size: many; DNA: TGTGCCAGCAGCTCCAAGACCCGGGGGATTGGGGGAAAACTGTTTTTT; CDR3: CASSSKTRGIGGKLFF
J: TRBJ2-3; D: -; V: TRBV3-1; size: many; DNA: TGTGCCAGCAGCCAAGATCGGTTGCGTACTAGCACAGATACGCAGTATTTT; CDR3: CASSQDRLRTSTDTQYF
J: TRBJ2-5; D: -; V: TRBV7-9; size: few; DNA: TGTGCCAGCAGCCCGGCGGGTTGGAGACAAGAGACCCAGTACTTC; CDR3: CASSPAGWRQETQYF
J: TRBJ2-2; D: TRBD2; V: TRBV7-8; size: many; DNA: TGTGCCAGCAGCTTAGCGGGGACTAGCACCGGGGAGCTGTTTTTT; CDR3: CASSLAGTSTGELFF
J: TRBJ2-3; D: TRBD2; V: TRBV4-1; size: -; DNA: TGCGCCAGCAGCCAAGGGGGGGGAGCCCCAGATACGCAGTATTTT; CDR3: CASSQGGGAPDTQYF
J: TRBJ1-1; D: -; V: TRBV20-1; size: few; DNA: TGCAGTGCTAGAGATACGACGAACACTGAAGCTTTCTTT; CDR3: CSARDTTNTEAFF
J: TRBJ1-1; D: -; V: TRBV9; size: -; DNA: TGTGCCAGCAGCGTCTCACAAGGGAACACTGAAGCTTTCTTT; CDR3: CASSVSQGNTEAFF
J: TRBJ2-2; D: TRBD2; V: TRBV5-6; size: -; DNA: TGTGCCAGCAGCGGGGAGGGACGAAGAGGCGGGGAGCTGTTTTTT; CDR3: CASSGEGRRGGELFF
J: TRBJ2-5; D: -; V: TRBV20-1; size: few; DNA: TGCAGTGCTAGTCGGGGGTGGGAAGAGACCCAGTACTTC; CDR3: CSASRGWEETQYF
J: TRBJ2-1; D: TRBD2; V: TRBV10-3; size: few; DNA: TGTGCCATCAGTGAGCCCCGGACTAGCGGGATGGGTGAGCAGTTCTTC; CDR3: CAISEPRTSGMGEQFF
J: TRBJ2-2; D: -; V: TRBV15; size: -; DNA: TGTGCCACCAGCACTGAGGGCACCGGGGAGCTGTTTTTT; CDR3: CATSTEGTGELFF
J: TRBJ1-2; D: -; V: TRBV20-1; size: -; DNA: TGCAGTGCTAGAGATGAAGGAACCTATGGCTACACCTTC; CDR3: CSARDEGTYGYTF
J: TRBJ2-3; D: TRBD1; V: TRBV7-8; size: -; DNA: TGTGCCAGCCTCATAGCAGGGGGAACAGATACGCAGTATTTT; CDR3: CASLIAGGTDTQYF
J: TRBJ1-1; D: -; V: TRBV6-2/TRBV6-3; size: few; DNA: TGTGCCAGCAGTTACGGTGACGCTGAAGCTTTCTTT; CDR3: CASSYGDAEAFF
J: TRBJ2-7; D: TRBD2; V: TRBV15; size: -; DNA: TGTGCCACCAGCCTTAGCGGGAGGGCCGTCTACGAGCAGTACTTC; CDR3: CATSLSGRAVYEQYF
J: TRBJ2-2; D: -; V: TRBV27; size: few; DNA: TGTGCCAGCAGTTCTAGCCGGGCCCCGAACACCGGGGAGCTGTTTTTT; CDR3: CASSSSRAPNTGELFF
J: TRBJ2-1; D: TRBD2; V: TRBV4-1; size: -; DNA: TGCGCCAGCAGCCAACTGGACTCTAGCGGGAGCTCCTACAATGAGCAGTTCTTC; CDR3: CASSQLDSSGSSYNEQFF
J: TRBJ2-7; D: -; V: TRBV2; size: few; DNA: TGTGCCAGCAGTGAAGGCGGGGCGGCCTACGAGCAGTACTTC; CDR3: CASSEGGAAYEQYF
J: TRBJ2-1; D: TRBD1; V: TRBV11-3; size: -; DNA: TGTGCCAGCAGCTTCACCGGGACAGGGGGTTCTGGGCAGTTCTTC; CDR3: CASSFTGTGGSGQFF
J: TRBJ1-6; D: -; V: TRBV12-3/TRBV12-4; size: -; DNA: TGTGCCAGCAGTCGTGCGATGGTGCGGAATTCACCCCTCCACTTT; CDR3: CASSRAMVRNSPLHF
J: TRBJ1-4; D: -; V: TRBV30; size: -; DNA: TGTGCCTGGAGTGCTAAGACAACTAATGAAAAACTGTTTTTT; CDR3: CAWSAKTTNEKLFF
J: TRBJ2-5; D: TRBD2; V: TRBV7-9; size: -; DNA: TGTGCCAGCAGCAAGGGACTAGCGGGCAACCAAGAGACCCAGTACTTC; CDR3: CASSKGLAGNQETQYF
J: TRBJ1-4; D: -; V: TRBV19; size: -; DNA: TGTGCCAGTAGTATGGGGGGCCATCGGGAAAAACTGTTTTTT; CDR3: CASSMGGHREKLFF
J: TRBJ2-5; D: -; V: TRBV5-1; size: few; DNA: TGCGCCAGCAGCTTGGATTCCAGGGGCCAAGAGACCCAGTACTTC; CDR3: CASSLDSRGQETQYF
J: TRBJ1-4; D: -; V: TRBV9; size: many; DNA: TGTGCCAGCAGCGTAGCTACGGGTGACGGGGAAAAACTGTTTTTT; CDR3: CASSVATGDGEKLFF
J: TRBJ1-6; D: TRBD1; V: TRBV28; size: few; DNA: TGTGCCAGCAGTGGGGACAGGGGCAGGGATTCACCCCTCCACTTT; CDR3: CASSGDRGRDSPLHF
J: TRBJ2-5; D: TRBD1; V: TRBV20-1; size: few; DNA: TGCAGTGCTAGACAGGGGGCCTCAAAAGAGACCCAGTACTTC; CDR3: CSARQGASKETQYF
J: TRBJ1-1; D: -; V: TRBV7-9; size: -; DNA: TGTGCCAGCAGCCTGGGACACCTCACTGAAGCTTTCTTT; CDR3: CASSLGHLTEAFF
J: TRBJ2-3; D: -; V: TRBV29-1; size: -; DNA: TGCAGCGCCAGGGCGGGCCTTAGCACAGATACGCAGTATTTT; CDR3: CSARAGLSTDTQYF
J: TRBJ2-7; D: -; V: TRBV7-9; size: -; DNA: TGTGCCAGCAGCGCTCCCGACGGCAGAGCCTACGAGCAGTACTTC; CDR3: CASSAPDGRAYEQYF
J: TRBJ2-7; D: -; V: TRBV6-2/TRBV6-3; size: many; DNA: TGTGCCAGCACCCCCAGGGACACCTACTCCTACGAGCAGTACTTC; CDR3: CASTPRDTYSYEQYF
J: TRBJ1-3; D: -; V: TRBV5-8; size: -; DNA: TGTGCCAGCAGCTTGGTGCACAGTGGAAACACCATATATTTT; CDR3: CASSLVHSGNTIYF